The T cell receptor (beta chain) under discussion was sequenced for a study of T cell responses to AZD1222 COVID-19 vaccine. Study-wide points: Spike-specific TCR breadth and depth were elevated following two AZD1222 doses. Among AZD1222 vaccinees, only five or six were seropositive at baseline. Every sample of the repertoires postdated the peak T cell response. Mostly white British, mostly female donors; authors suggested clonal diversity may be underestimated.

Repertoires were generated with immunoSEQ multiplex PCR, while TCRdb's copy carries only in-frame clones and drops some. The table lists some 150,000 clones, more than 90% of them singletons. The CDR3 covers 15 residues. Regarding this clone: Its antigen is still unknown.

This material consisted of peripheral blood, taken on day 0 of AZD1222 vaccination. This chain joins TRBV21-1 and TRBJ2-7; the D call in the table, TRBD2, was not verified against the DNA. TRBV21-1 is a pseudogene locus. The source is an adult in good health. The CDR3 nucleotides read TGTGCCAGCAGCAAAGGTCGGGGGGAGATGTACGAGCAGTACTTC. This codes for CASSKGRGEMYEQYF.